This entry lists 24 T cell receptor beta chains sequenced from one sample in a study of blood T cells in healthy people across ages. Then a second PCR, running about 6 to 12 cycles, was carried out with a sample-barcoded 5' primer and a J-beta primer mix. TCRdb re-called the 5' RACE reads through MiXCR, storing one row per CDR3 protein. The table records about 1,500,000 distinct CDR3 sequences, roughly 40% of them present only once. Specimen: blood. The receptor set was obtained from a woman aged 18-29 years in good health.

The chain joins TRBV29-1 to TRBJ1-4, with D tentatively TRBD1 (6 bases). The V gene's germline CDR1 is SQVTM and CDR2 ANQGSEA. CDR3 length: 11 residues. Trimming removed 6 bases from V and 8 bases from J, with 10 bases in between. The CDR3 sequence is CSVRGGEKLFF. DNA of the CDR3: TGCAGCGTCAGGGGTGGGGAAAAACTGTTTTTT.

The J gene is TRBJ1-6, the V gene TRBV7-2; TRBD1 matches 7 bases. Trimming cost V 4 bases and J 0 bases; bases outside gene matches: 9. The germline CDR1 and CDR2 sequences are SGHTA and FQGNSA. The CDR3 extends over 18 amino acids. The CDR3 sequence: CASSSDRDRSSYNSPLHF. CDR3 nucleotide sequence: TGTGCCAGCAGCTCAGACCGGGACAGAAGCTCCTATAATTCACCCCTCCACTTT.

This clonotype came up once. A junction boundary mismatches the germline segment, possibly from a read error. This chain joins TRBV5-1 and TRBJ1-1, with D possibly TRBD1 on 5 matching bases. The CDR3 is made up of 14 amino acids. The germline CDR1 and CDR2 sequences are SGHRS and YFSETQ. As DNA, the CDR3 is TGCGCCAGCAACGATCGGGGGGGGAACACCGAAGCTTTCTTT. Residues: CASNDRGGNTEAFF.

The chain combines TRBV20-1 with TRBJ2-4; D is possibly TRBD2 (6 bases). V gave up 5 bases and J gave up 13 bases, with 15 bases separating them. CDR3 size: 11 residues. Germline CDR1 and CDR2: DFQATT and SNEGSKA (reference sequence). The CDR3 reads CSAGGWNEQYF. DNA for the CDR3: TGCAGTGCTGGGGGGTGGAATGAGCAGTACTTC.

This clonotype was observed a handful of times. V and J are TRBV15 and TRBJ1-5, with 10 nucleotides matching TRBD1. This CDR3 has 15 amino acids. Germline loops: CDR1 LNHNV, CDR2 YYDKDF (reference sequence). V was pared by 9 bases and J by 2 bases, with 7 bases of the junction left unmatched. The CDR3 coding sequence is TGTGCCACGGTCCGGGACAGGGGTGGCAATCAGCCCCAGCATTTT. This codes for CATVRDRGGNQPQHF.

This clonotype was detected many times. The chain's CDR3 is CASSPSQRTNEKLFF. Here the CDR3 DNA reads TGTGCCAGCAGTCCAAGTCAGAGAACTAATGAAAAACTGTTTTTT. The chain uses TRBV12-3 or TRBV12-4 and TRBJ1-4; no clear D gene. The CDR3 spans 15 residues. Deletions cut 5 bases from V and 1 base from J, with 11 bases between.

This clonotype was seen once. Germline is not matched at one junction end, which may reflect a read error. J is TRBJ1-2 and V is TRBV11-2; TRBD1 might be the D (6 bases). Germline CDR1 SGHAT, CDR2 FQNNGV. The CDR3 totals 15 residues. The CDR3: CANSLGQGTIYGYTF. In nucleotides, the CDR3 is TGTGCCAACAGCTTAGGGCAGGGGACGATATATGGCTACACCTTC.

The table lists this clonotype with a few counts. This rearrangement joins TRBV12-3 or TRBV12-4 to TRBJ2-7; a weak D match, TRBD1 (7 bases). The CDR3 sequence is 14 residues long. V was shortened by 6 bases and J by 3 bases, with 15 bases between the two germline ends. CDR3 DNA: TGTGCCAGCAGCCGACAGGGAGGAAACTACGAGCAGTACTTC. It codes for CASSRQGGNYEQYF.

The chain recombines TRBV12-3 or TRBV12-4 with TRBJ2-5; D is perhaps TRBD2 (7 bases). V lost 11 bases and J 1 base, leaving 23 bases between the germline ends. The CDR3 consists of 16 residues. In nucleotides, the CDR3 is TGTGCCGGCACCCCCAATAGGGGGGGGTTCCAAGAGACCCAGTACTTC. It codes for CAGTPNRGGFQETQYF.

This clonotype was observed a single time. The chain links TRBV20-1 to TRBJ2-2; the D gene could be TRBD1 or TRBD2 (6 bases each). The V and J ends lost 5 bases and 8 bases respectively, with 21 bases between them. In germline, CDR1 is DFQATT, CDR2 SNEGSKA (reference sequence). The CDR3 has 15 residues. CDR3 protein: CSAPRGSLRGGELFF. Written as DNA, the CDR3 is TGCAGTGCTCCGCGGGGTAGCTTAAGGGGGGGGGAGCTGTTTTTT.

The chain uses TRBV6-2 or TRBV6-3 and TRBJ2-7; 13 bases match TRBD2. The CDR3 extends over 15 amino acids. Germline assignment: CDR1 MNHEY and CDR2 SVGEGT. The J segment lost 5 bases and the V segment lost 2 bases, leaving 3 bases of the junction unmatched. In nucleotides, the CDR3 is TGTGCCAGCAGTTACCCACTAGCGGGGGGGCACGAGCAGTACTTC. Its protein product is CASSYPLAGGHEQYF.

This clonotype has only a few counts. The rearrangement joins TRBV11-2 to TRBJ2-7; D perhaps matches TRBD1 (7 bases). Germline V gene lookup returns CDR1 SGHAT and CDR2 FQNNGV. The CDR3 is 14 amino acids. V shed 5 bases and J shed 3 bases, with 14 bases lying between them. CDR3 in amino acids: CASSIQGGFYEQYF. In nucleotides, the CDR3 is TGTGCCAGCAGCATCCAGGGGGGATTCTACGAGCAGTACTTC.

The chain has TRBV6-5 and TRBJ2-5; D tentatively fits TRBD1 or TRBD2 (5 bases each). Judging by the DNA end, TRBJ2-7 fits better; the J call may be wrong. The germline V gene has CDR1 MNHEY and CDR2 SVGAGI. CDR3 length: 14 amino acids. The CDR3 DNA follows: TGTGCCAGCAGTTTCACCAGGGACGCCTACGAGCAGTACTTC. This sequence encodes CASSFTRDAYEQYF.

The chain is built from TRBV7-2 and TRBJ1-5; D remains unclear. Germline CDR1 and CDR2: SGHTA and FQGNSA. With 7 bases removed from V and 1 base from J, the gap between germline ends came to 8 bases. This CDR3 comprises 13 residues. CDR3 region: CASTTSSNQPQHF. DNA for the CDR3: TGTGCCAGCACCACATCCAGCAATCAGCCCCAGCATTTT.

This clonotype was seen more than once but under ten times. The genes are TRBV7-8 and TRBJ1-6; no definite D call. V dropped 8 bases and J dropped 6 bases, with 17 bases sitting between them. From germline, CDR1 is SGHVS and CDR2 FQNEAQ. The CDR3 totals 15 residues. CDR3 sequence: CASGLWPEANSPLHF. CDR3 coding DNA: TGTGCCAGCGGACTCTGGCCCGAGGCTAATTCACCCCTCCACTTT.

The table lists this clonotype with a count of one. This chain links TRBV9 with TRBJ2-4, with D perhaps matching TRBD1 or TRBD2 (5 bases each). CDR1 and CDR2 (germline): SGDLS, YYNGEE. The CDR3 has 13 residues. Trimming left V 0 bases short and J 8 bases short, with 9 bases between. The DNA of the CDR3 is TGTGCCAGCAGCGTAGGGGGGATTGACATTCAGTACTTC. Translation gives CASSVGGIDIQYF.

This clonotype has only a few counts. This chain's CDR3 is CASSWTSETQYF. The DNA of the CDR3 is TGTGCCAGCAGCTGGACTAGCGAGACCCAGTACTTC. The J gene is TRBJ2-5, the V gene TRBV12-3 or TRBV12-4, with 8 bases fitting TRBD2. Trimming cost V 6 bases and J 5 bases; bases outside gene matches: 2. The CDR3 covers 12 residues.

This clonotype was detected only a few times. The chain carries TRBV27 and TRBJ2-7; the D gene is possibly TRBD1 (6 bases). The CDR3 totals 15 residues. CDR1 is MNHEY and CDR2 is SMNVEV in the germline V gene (reference sequence). The V end was cut by 3 bases, the J end by 1 base, with 13 bases between. Written as DNA, the CDR3 is TGTGCCAGCAGTTTGCAACAGGGAGTTTCCTACGAGCAGTACTTC. Translation gives CASSLQQGVSYEQYF.

This clonotype has a handful of counts. The chain has TRBV4-1 and TRBJ2-1; 13 nucleotides line up with TRBD2. In germline, CDR1 is MGHRA, CDR2 YSYEKL. V shed 4 bases, J shed 0 bases, and the junction held 6 bases outside the gene matches. This CDR3 region has 18 residues. The CDR3 region has the DNA TGCGCCAGCAGCCCGGGACTAGCGGGGACATCCTCCTACAATGAGCAGTTCTTC. The encoded protein is CASSPGLAGTSSYNEQFF.

This clonotype has more than one count but fewer than ten. The chain is built from TRBV14 and TRBJ2-5; D remains ambiguous. Trimming took off 4 bases at V and 11 bases at J, with 14 bases between the two ends. This CDR3 comprises 12 residues. CDR1 is SGHDN, CDR2 FVKESK, per germline. The CDR3 bases are TGTGCCAGCAGCCCGGTCCTCCAGGAGCAGTACTTC. It is translated as CASSPVLQEQYF.

V is TRBV6-5 and J is TRBJ2-1; TRBD1 or TRBD2 may be the D gene (5 bases each). The CDR3 has 15 amino acids. V gave up 0 bases and J gave up 8 bases, with 14 bases separating them. Germline V gives CDR1 MNHEY, CDR2 SVGAGI. The DNA of the CDR3 is TGTGCCAGCAGTTACTCAGAGGGGTTACGCTATGAGCAGTTCTTC. As protein: CASSYSEGLRYEQFF.

This clonotype was seen a few times. J is TRBJ1-5 and V is TRBV18, with D possibly TRBD1 on 6 matching bases. The germline V gene has CDR1 KGHSH and CDR2 LQKENI. The V end lost 3 bases, the J end lost 0 bases, and 12 bases lay between the germline ends. The length of the CDR3 is 16 residues. CDR3 loop: CASSPGAGDSNQPQHF. The CDR3 region has the DNA TGTGCCAGCTCACCGGGGGCGGGGGATAGCAATCAGCCCCAGCATTTT.

The chain couples TRBV9 to TRBJ2-3, with D unresolved. The V and J ends lost 0 bases and 7 bases respectively, with 12 bases between them. The CDR3 is 14 amino acids. Looked up from germline, CDR1 is SGDLS and CDR2 is YYNGEE. In DNA, the CDR3 is TGTGCCAGCAGCGTAGAGGGCCCACGAAATACGCAGTATTTT. The encoded protein is CASSVEGPRNTQYF.

This clonotype was observed many times. The chain has TRBV29-1 and TRBJ2-7; TRBD1 matches 7 bases. Germline V gene sequence: CDR1 SQVTM, CDR2 ANQGSEA. The CDR3 is 13 residues long. The J segment lost 3 bases and the V segment lost 8 bases, leaving 10 bases of the junction unmatched. The CDR3 DNA sequence: TGCAGCTTCCTCGGGACAGAACACTACGAGCAGTACTTC. Translating it yields CSFLGTEHYEQYF.